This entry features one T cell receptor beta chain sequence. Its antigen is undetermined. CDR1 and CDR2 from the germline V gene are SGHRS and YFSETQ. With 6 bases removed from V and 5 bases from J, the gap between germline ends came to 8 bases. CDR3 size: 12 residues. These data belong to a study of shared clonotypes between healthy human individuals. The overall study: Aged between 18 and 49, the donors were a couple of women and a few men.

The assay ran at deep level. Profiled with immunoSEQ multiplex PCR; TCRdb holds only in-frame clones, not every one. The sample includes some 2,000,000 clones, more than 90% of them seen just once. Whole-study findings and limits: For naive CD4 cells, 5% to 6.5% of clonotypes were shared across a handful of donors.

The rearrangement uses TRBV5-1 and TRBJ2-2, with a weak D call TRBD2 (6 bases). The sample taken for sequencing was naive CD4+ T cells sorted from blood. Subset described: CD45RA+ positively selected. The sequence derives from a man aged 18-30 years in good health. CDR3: CASIGLTGELFF. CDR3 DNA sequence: TGCGCCAGCATAGGACTAACCGGGGAGCTGTTTTTT. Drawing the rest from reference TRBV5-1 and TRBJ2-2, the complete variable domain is KAGVTQTPRYLIKTRGQQVTLSCSPISGHRSVSWYQQTPGQGLQFLFEYFSETQRNKGNFPGRFSGRQFSNSRSEMNVSTLELGDSALYLCASIGLTGELFFGEGSRLTVL.